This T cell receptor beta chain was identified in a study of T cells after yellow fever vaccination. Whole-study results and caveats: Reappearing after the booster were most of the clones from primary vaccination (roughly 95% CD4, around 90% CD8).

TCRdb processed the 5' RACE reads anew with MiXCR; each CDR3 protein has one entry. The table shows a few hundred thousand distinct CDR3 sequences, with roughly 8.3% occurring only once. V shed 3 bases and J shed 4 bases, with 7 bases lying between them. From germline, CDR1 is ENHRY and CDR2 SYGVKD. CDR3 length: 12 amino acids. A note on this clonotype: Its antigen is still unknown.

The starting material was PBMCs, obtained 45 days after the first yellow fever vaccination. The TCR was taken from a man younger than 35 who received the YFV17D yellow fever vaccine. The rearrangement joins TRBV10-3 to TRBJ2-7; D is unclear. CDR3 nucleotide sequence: TGTGCCATCAGTGAAAGGAGTTACGAGCAGTACTTC. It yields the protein CAISERSYEQYF.